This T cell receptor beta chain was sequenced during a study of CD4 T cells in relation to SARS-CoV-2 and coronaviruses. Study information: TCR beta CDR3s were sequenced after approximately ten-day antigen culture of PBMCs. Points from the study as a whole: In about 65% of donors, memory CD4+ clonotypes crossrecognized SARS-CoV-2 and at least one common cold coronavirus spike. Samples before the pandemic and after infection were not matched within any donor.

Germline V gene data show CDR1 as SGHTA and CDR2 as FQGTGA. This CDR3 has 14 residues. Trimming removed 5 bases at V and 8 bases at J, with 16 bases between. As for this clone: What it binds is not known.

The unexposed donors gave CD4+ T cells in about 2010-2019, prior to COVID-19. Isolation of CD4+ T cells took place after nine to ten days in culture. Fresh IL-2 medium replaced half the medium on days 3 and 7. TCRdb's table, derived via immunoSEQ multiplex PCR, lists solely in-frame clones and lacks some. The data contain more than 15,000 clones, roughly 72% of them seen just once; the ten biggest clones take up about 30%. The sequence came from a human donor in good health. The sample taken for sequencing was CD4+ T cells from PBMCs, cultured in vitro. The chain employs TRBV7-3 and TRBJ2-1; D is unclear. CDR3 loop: CASSTRSIGYEQFF. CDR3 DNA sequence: TGTGCCAGCAGCACCCGCTCTATCGGATATGAGCAGTTCTTC.